This T cell receptor (beta chain) was observed in a study of response to subunit inactivated influenza vaccine. Study-level results: Authors suggested seasonal influenza vaccinations each recruit few new T cells.

Germline values: CDR1 DFQATT, CDR2 SNEGSKA (reference sequence). The CDR3 is 12 amino acids. Trimming took off 4 bases at V and 8 bases at J, with 12 bases between the two ends. A few counts support this clonotype. What it binds is unknown. TCRdb recomputed calls from the RT-PCR reads with MiXCR, one row per CDR3 protein. Among about 500,000 distinct CDR3 sequences listed, 15% to 20% were seen once. J is TRBJ1-3 and V is TRBV20-1, with a weak D call TRBD1 (5 bases). The sequence came from a man between 50 and 75 years old who received an inactivated influenza vaccine. The source material was CD4+ T cells sorted from PBMCs, sampled less than 30 months after vaccination. CDR3 protein: CSATLSGHTIYF. The CDR3 nucleotides are TGCAGTGCTACCCTCTCAGGGCACACCATATATTTT.